The present entry profiles one T cell receptor beta chain with its context. Its antigen remains unidentified. Healthy bone marrow donors made up the cohort. The sample originates from a study of cytomegalovirus exposure and HLA in healthy donors. Study-level findings and limits: Many donors shared some public TCRs, even though most TCR sequences were rare. An analysis that was carried out later associated 15,000 to 20,000 TCR beta sequences with HLA alleles at 0.05 false discovery rate.

The PCR had 60 Vbeta and 13 Jbeta primers. Data came from immunoSEQ multiplex PCR; TCRdb stores just in-frame clones and leaves some out. The sample has 170,000 or so clones. V lost 6 bases to trimming and J lost 2 bases, with 16 bases between them. Germline V gene data show CDR1 as MNHEY and CDR2 as SMNVEV (reference sequence). This CDR3 contains 15 residues. This chain links TRBV27 with TRBJ1-2; a possible D gene is TRBD1 (6 bases). Sequencing was carried out using PBMCs. The clonotype originates from a man in his thirties or forties in good health and CMV-seronegative. CDR3 residues: CASRNKQGVNYGYTF. In DNA, the CDR3 is TGTGCCAGCAGGAATAAACAGGGAGTCAACTATGGCTACACCTTC.